The 19 T cell receptor beta chains given below trace back to one sample, sequenced in a study of beta chain features in type 1 diabetes. Expressed TCRB transcripts were sequenced because the isolated RNA had all been reverse transcribed beforehand. TCRdb keeps only in-frame clones here, not all; method: immunoSEQ multiplex PCR. The data show roughly 310,000 clones, approximately 11% seen once. Material for sequencing was naive CD4+ T cells from blood. These receptors came from a woman in her twenties or thirties in good health.

The CDR3 region has the DNA TGTGCCAGCAGCCCCGGGAAGGGGGGGCAAGAGACCCAGTACTTC. This sequence encodes CASSPGKGGQETQYF. The chain joins TRBV4-2 to TRBJ2-5; D perhaps matches TRBD2 (7 bases). CDR1 LGHNA and CDR2 YNFKEQ come from the germline V gene. The V gene lost 4 bases and the J gene lost 2 bases, with 14 bases spanning the gap. The CDR3 extends over 15 amino acids.

V is TRBV7-3 and J is TRBJ2-1; TRBD2 aligns across 12 bases. CDR1 is SGHTA and CDR2 is FQGTGA in the germline V gene. V shed 6 bases and J 0 bases; nucleotides not matched to a gene: 9. This CDR3 comprises 18 residues. Written as DNA, the CDR3 is TGTGCCAGCAGGGCAACGGGACTAGCGGGTAGCTCCTACAATGAGCAGTTCTTC. Translating gives CASRATGLAGSSYNEQFF.

The rearrangement links TRBV28 to TRBJ2-2; TRBD2 aligns across 11 bases. Germline CDR1 reads MDHEN; CDR2 reads SYDVKM. V shed 2 bases and J 3 bases; nucleotides not matched to a gene: 5. The CDR3 consists of 17 residues. The CDR3 sequence: CASSLATSGSYTGELFF. For the CDR3, the DNA is TGTGCCAGCAGTTTAGCCACTAGCGGGAGTTACACCGGGGAGCTGTTTTTT.

The V gene is TRBV11-2, the J gene TRBJ2-6; 10 bases match TRBD1. The J segment lost 3 bases and the V segment lost 4 bases, leaving 9 bases of the junction unmatched. The CDR3 has 18 residues. Germline V gene data show CDR1 as SGHAT and CDR2 as FQNNGV. In DNA form, the CDR3 reads TGTGCCAGCAGCTCCTGGGGGACAGGGGTCTTTGGGGCCAACGTCCTGACTTTC. This gives the protein CASSSWGTGVFGANVLTF.

The V call is TRBV9, the J call TRBJ2-3, with TRBD1 matching 9 bases. The CDR3 consists of 16 residues. V shed 0 bases and J 4 bases; nucleotides not matched to a gene: 6. Germline CDR1 SGDLS, CDR2 YYNGEE. The CDR3 sequence: CASSVVMGQGADTQYF. The CDR3, as DNA: TGTGCCAGCAGCGTAGTTATGGGACAGGGTGCAGATACGCAGTATTTT.

The chain recombines TRBV15 with TRBJ2-1; D is possibly TRBD1 (6 bases). Germline CDR1 is LNHNV and CDR2 is YYDKDF (reference sequence). The ends were cut back, 7 bases at V and 1 base at J, with 14 bases in the middle. This CDR3 has 15 amino acids. In nucleotides, the CDR3 is TGTGCCACCACCGTAGAACAGGGATCCTACAATGAGCAGTTCTTC. Translated, it gives CATTVEQGSYNEQFF.

A word on this clone: This CDR3 is also generated by other DNA sequences in the sample. V and J are TRBV6-5 and TRBJ2-7, with 10 bases lining up with TRBD2. The germline V gene has CDR1 MNHEY and CDR2 SVGAGI. The V and J ends lost 6 bases and 3 bases, in that order; junction bases with no gene match: 2. CDR3 length: 13 residues. The CDR3 bases are TGTGCCAGCAGATCTAGCGGGAGCTACGAGCAGTACTTC. As protein: CASRSSGSYEQYF.

The sample holds a few counts of this clone. The rearrangement joins TRBV7-3 to TRBJ2-1; 7 nucleotides agree with TRBD1. From germline, CDR1 is SGHTA and CDR2 FQGTGA. With 5 bases clipped from V and 6 bases from J, the junction kept 4 bases outside the gene matches. The CDR3 contains 13 residues. The CDR3 reads CASSLGTANEQFF. In nucleotides, the CDR3 is TGTGCCAGCAGCCTTGGGACAGCCAATGAGCAGTTCTTC. The variable domain in full, with the rest retrieved from reference TRBV7-3 and TRBJ2-1, is GAGVSQTPSNKVTEKGKYVELRCDPISGHTALYWYRQSLGQGPEFLIYFQGTGAADDSGLPNDRFFAVRPEGSVSTLKIQRTERGDSAVYLCASSLGTANEQFFGPGTRLTVL.

This clone was detected a few times. The V gene is TRBV28, the J gene TRBJ1-1, with D tentatively TRBD1 (5 bases). The CDR3 consists of 12 residues. The V gene lost 6 bases and the J gene lost 8 bases, with 13 bases spanning the gap. Germline values: CDR1 MDHEN, CDR2 SYDVKM. CDR3 loop: CASSLRQPEAFF. As DNA, the CDR3 is TGTGCCAGCAGCCTTAGACAGCCAGAAGCTTTCTTT.

The chain couples TRBV6-5 to TRBJ2-7; D is perhaps TRBD1 (6 bases). Trimming cost V 0 bases and J 3 bases, with 9 bases left between them. CDR1 MNHEY and CDR2 SVGAGI come from the germline V gene. The CDR3 spans 14 residues. CDR3 nucleotide sequence: TGTGCCAGCAGTTACTCGACCAGGGGCTACGAGCAGTACTTC. It translates to CASSYSTRGYEQYF.

The V gene is TRBV5-1, the J gene TRBJ1-1; D gene unclear. CDR1 SGHRS and CDR2 YFSETQ come from the germline V gene. Deletions cut 1 base from V and 3 bases from J, with 13 bases between. This CDR3 has 15 amino acids. The CDR3 is CASSLSRAADTEAFF. CDR3 in DNA: TGCGCCAGCAGCTTGTCGCGGGCCGCGGACACTGAAGCTTTCTTT.

As concerns this clone: The same CDR3 arises from other DNA sequences in this sample as well. The CDR3 region is CASSLLGTGTNEQFF. The CDR3 DNA reads as TGTGCCAGCAGTTTATTAGGGACAGGGACCAATGAGCAGTTCTTC. This chain uses TRBV28 with TRBJ2-1; 9 bases are a match to TRBD1. CDR3 size: 15 residues. Germline V gene sequence: CDR1 MDHEN, CDR2 SYDVKM. Losses at the gene ends were 1 base for V and 6 bases for J; bases not matched to a gene: 4.

The rearrangement uses TRBV7-2 and TRBJ1-5; D unclear. The CDR3 has 13 residues. Trimming took off 6 bases at V and 7 bases at J, with 13 bases between the two ends. The germline CDR1 and CDR2 sequences are SGHTA and FQGNSA. For the CDR3, the DNA is TGTGCCAGCAGTCGCTACGCGGGACAGCCCCAGCATTTT. Protein: CASSRYAGQPQHF.

The rearrangement joins TRBV7-9 to TRBJ2-5, with 7 nucleotides matching TRBD1. V lost 3 bases to trimming and J lost 2 bases; unmatched junction nucleotides: 3. The CDR3 totals 14 residues. Germline loops: CDR1 SEHNR, CDR2 FQNEAQ (reference sequence). CDR3 bases: TGTGCCAGCAGCTTCATGACAGGGCAAGAGACCCAGTACTTC. Amino acid sequence: CASSFMTGQETQYF.

The V call is TRBV10-3, the J call TRBJ2-7, with 7 bases fitting TRBD2. Germline-derived CDR1 and CDR2 are ENHRY and SYGVKD. CDR3 length equals 12 residues. Unmatched junction bases numbered 2, after V lost 4 bases and J lost 5 bases. CDR3 sequence (DNA): TGTGCCATCAGTGGCCTAGCGGACGAGCAGTACTTC. Protein sequence: CAISGLADEQYF.

This clone has just a few counts. This chain connects TRBV7-9 to TRBJ2-1, with D possibly matching TRBD1 (6 bases). With 0 bases removed from V and 8 bases from J, the gap between germline ends came to 8 bases. Germline loops: CDR1 SEHNR, CDR2 FQNEAQ (reference sequence). This CDR3 contains 13 residues. CDR3 in amino acids: CASSLAGGDEQFF. The CDR3 nucleotides read TGTGCCAGCAGCTTAGCTGGGGGCGATGAGCAGTTCTTC.

This clone has a handful of counts. V gene TRBV7-3 combines with J gene TRBJ2-1; 7 nucleotides agree with TRBD1. The CDR3 loop spans 14 amino acids. CDR1 SGHTA and CDR2 FQGTGA come from the germline V gene. V lost 8 bases and J lost 4; bases outside the gene matches: 8. CDR3 amino acids: CASGRAGGYNEQFF. For the CDR3, the DNA is TGTGCCAGCGGAAGGGCAGGGGGTTACAATGAGCAGTTCTTC. The full variable domain, rest sourced from reference TRBV7-3 and TRBJ2-1, is GAGVSQTPSNKVTEKGKYVELRCDPISGHTALYWYRQSLGQGPEFLIYFQGTGAADDSGLPNDRFFAVRPEGSVSTLKIQRTERGDSAVYLCASGRAGGYNEQFFGPGTRLTVL.

This clone was seen only a few times. The rearrangement uses TRBV2 and TRBJ2-7, with TRBD2 matching over 7 bases. Per the germline V gene, CDR1 is SNHLY and CDR2 is FYNNEI. The CDR3 totals 16 residues. V dropped 2 bases and J dropped 2; count of bases not matched to a gene: 9. CDR3 sequence reads: CASSESGGGTPYEQYF. In DNA form, the CDR3 reads TGTGCCAGCAGTGAAAGTGGGGGAGGGACCCCCTACGAGCAGTACTTC.

This clone has more than one count but fewer than ten. The chain uses TRBV7-3 and TRBJ2-7, with 8 bases matching TRBD1. This CDR3 contains 17 residues. The germline V gene has CDR1 SGHTA and CDR2 FQGTGA. V lost 2 bases, J lost 2 bases, and 11 bases stayed unmatched. CDR3 nucleotides: TGTGCCAGCAGCTTATACCCTTCCCAGGGACAGGCCTACGAGCAGTACTTC. Translated, it gives CASSLYPSQGQAYEQYF.